The 31 T cell receptor beta chains below all came from one sample that was sequenced in a study of blood T cell repertoires in COVID-19. Only in-frame clones appear in the TCRdb table, and some are missing; sequencing was by immunoSEQ multiplex PCR. Among 63,000 or so clones listed, about 81% were seen once. Sequencing was carried out using peripheral blood. All receptors derive from a human donor in a cohort sampled during active COVID-19.

This clone was seen once. The J gene is TRBJ1-2, the V gene TRBV7-2; D gene ambiguous. Germline assignment: CDR1 SGHTA and CDR2 FQGNSA. Trimming left V 3 bases short and J 4 bases short, with 9 bases between. This CDR3 has 13 amino acids. The CDR3 here is CASSLAGSYGYTF. The CDR3 nucleotides read TGTGCCAGCAGCTTGGCCGGGTCCTATGGCTACACCTTC.

The CDR3 region is CASRSGGGTQYF. The CDR3 DNA follows: TGTGCCAGCAGAAGTGGGGGAGGAACGCAGTATTTT. The V and J genes are TRBV19 and TRBJ2-3, with D possibly matching TRBD2 (6 bases). Per germline, CDR1 LNHDA and CDR2 SQIVND (reference sequence). V lost 9 bases and J 9 bases, leaving 16 bases between the germline ends. CDR3 size: 12 residues.

This chain uses TRBV14 with TRBJ2-5; tentative D call: TRBD2 (6 bases). V dropped 1 base and J dropped 5 bases, with 14 bases sitting between them. The CDR3 covers 15 residues. The germline V gene has CDR1 SGHDN and CDR2 FVKESK. CDR3 in amino acids: CASSQGRGAAETQYF. The CDR3 bases are TGTGCCAGCAGCCAAGGGAGGGGTGCGGCCGAGACCCAGTACTTC.

This chain uses TRBV25-1 with TRBJ1-2; TRBD1 matches at 7 bases. CDR1 MGHDK and CDR2 SYGVNS come from the germline V gene. CDR3 length equals 12 residues. V lost 5 bases and J lost 7; bases outside the gene matches: 4. CDR3 in amino acids: CASSLQGGGYTF. In DNA, the CDR3 is TGTGCCAGCAGTCTCCAGGGGGGTGGCTACACCTTC.

V and J are TRBV4-1 and TRBJ2-6; the match to TRBD2 covers 9 bases. Germline V gives CDR1 MGHRA, CDR2 YSYEKL. Losses at the gene ends were 4 bases for V and 4 bases for J; bases not matched to a gene: 8. The CDR3 spans 17 residues. CDR3 nucleotide sequence: TGCGCCAGCAGCCCAGGACTAGCGTTTACCGGGGCCAACGTCCTGACTTTC. Its protein product is CASSPGLAFTGANVLTF.

This chain joins TRBV24-1 and TRBJ2-1; TRBD2 matches at 15 bases. There are 23 residues in the CDR3. V lost 2 bases and J lost 0; bases outside the gene matches: 16. Germline CDR1 reads KGHDR; CDR2 reads SFDVKD. The CDR3 loop is CATSDSGQIGLAGGPISYNEQFF. The CDR3 bases are TGTGCCACCAGTGATTCGGGACAGATCGGACTAGCGGGAGGGCCAATCTCCTACAATGAGCAGTTCTTC.

V usage is TRBV27 and J usage is TRBJ1-6; 9 nucleotides line up with TRBD1. V gave up 6 bases and J gave up 10 bases; unmatched junction bases: 13. Germline CDR1 and CDR2: MNHEY and SMNVEV (reference sequence). The CDR3 contains 16 residues. CDR3 nucleotide sequence: TGTGCCAGCAGGGCGGGGACAGGGCGTGATCGGTCACCCCTCCACTTT. Its translation: CASRAGTGRDRSPLHF.

The CDR3, as DNA: TGTGCCAGCAGTTTAGGAGGCGGGGAGCTGTTTTTT. Protein sequence: CASSLGGGELFF. The genes are TRBV28 and TRBJ2-2; TRBD2 might be the D (5 bases). Germline V CDR1 and CDR2: MDHEN, SYDVKM. The CDR3 contains 12 residues. The V end was cut by 2 bases, the J end by 7 bases, with 5 bases between.

The chain couples TRBV4-3 to TRBJ2-2; TRBD2 agrees at 10 bases. The ends lost 1 base at V and 1 base at J; junction bases unmatched: 3. The CDR3 is 17 amino acids. Looked up from germline, CDR1 is LGHNA and CDR2 is YSLEER. The CDR3 sequence is CASSQVAGGLNTGELFF. CDR3 DNA sequence: TGCGCCAGCAGCCAAGTAGCGGGAGGACTGAACACCGGGGAGCTGTTTTTT.

The rearrangement uses TRBV6-5 and TRBJ1-2; TRBD1 might be the D (6 bases). The CDR3 has 12 residues. Trimming removed 5 bases at V and 6 bases at J, with 10 bases between. The germline V gene encodes CDR1 MNHEY and CDR2 SVGAGI. In nucleotides, the CDR3 is TGTGCCAGCAGTAAACAGGGTAATGGCTACACCTTC. Amino acids: CASSKQGNGYTF.

The chain uses TRBV2 and TRBJ2-3; D gene uncertain. CDR3 length equals 14 residues. V was cut by 1 base and J by 10 bases, with 15 bases left in between. CDR1 is SNHLY, CDR2 FYNNEI, per germline. CDR3: CASSEESRLAAQYF. CDR3 in DNA: TGTGCCAGCAGTGAAGAGTCTAGATTGGCCGCGCAGTATTTT.

V is TRBV6-5 and J is TRBJ2-7, with D unclear. The CDR3 is 14 residues long. Germline lookup yields CDR1 MNHEY and CDR2 SVGAGI. V was trimmed by 6 bases and J by 3 bases, leaving 15 bases between them. The CDR3 coding sequence is TGTGCCAGCAGCCGGGTTACATCGAGCTACGAGCAGTACTTC. Residues: CASSRVTSSYEQYF.

The chain combines TRBV10-2 with TRBJ2-2; TRBD1 agrees at 7 bases. The CDR3 spans 13 residues. Germline CDR1 WSHSY, CDR2 SAAADI. Trimming at V came to 4 bases and at J to 4 bases, leaving 0 bases not matched to a gene. The CDR3 DNA follows: TGCGCCAGCAGTGGGACAGGCACCGGGGAGCTGTTTTTT. This sequence encodes CASSGTGTGELFF.

V gene TRBV6-5 combines with J gene TRBJ2-7; D might be TRBD1 (7 bases). Between the trimmed V and J ends, which lost 6 bases and 7 bases, there was a span of 19 bases. Germline loops: CDR1 MNHEY, CDR2 SVGAGI. This CDR3 is built from 14 residues. For the CDR3, the DNA is TGTGCCAGCAGAAACAGGGGCCCGGAGGGTGAGCAGTACTTC. Its protein product is CASRNRGPEGEQYF.

This clone was found a few times. The chain uses TRBV6-2 or TRBV6-3 and TRBJ2-1, with D possibly TRBD2 on 5 matching bases. The CDR3 length is 13 residues. CDR1 is MNHEY, CDR2 SVGEGT, per germline. V gave up 2 bases and J gave up 3 bases, with 5 bases separating them. This chain's CDR3 is CASSYRDYNEQFF. CDR3 sequence (DNA): TGTGCCAGCAGTTACCGGGACTACAATGAGCAGTTCTTC.

V usage is TRBV7-8 and J usage is TRBJ2-3; no firm D call. Trimming removed 4 bases at V and 3 bases at J, with 17 bases between. The germline gives CDR1 SGHVS, CDR2 FQNEAQ. The CDR3 sequence is 16 residues long. The CDR3 bases are TGTGCCAGCAGCTCCGAGTCAGCCCGGAGAACAGATACGCAGTATTTT. Translated: CASSSESARRTDTQYF.

The CDR3 DNA reads TGTGCCAGCAGTAAACAGGGCGGCCGCGAGCAGTACTTC. Translating gives CASSKQGGREQYF. The V and J genes are TRBV6-5 and TRBJ2-7; perhaps TRBD1 as D (6 bases). Trimming pared 5 bases from V and 6 bases from J, leaving 14 bases between. CDR1 and CDR2 (germline): MNHEY, SVGAGI. The CDR3 runs to 13 residues.

The rearrangement joins TRBV18 to TRBJ2-1; the match to TRBD2 covers 11 bases. Germline CDR1 KGHSH, CDR2 LQKENI. V shed 5 bases, J shed 7 bases, and the junction held 10 bases outside the gene matches. The CDR3 is 16 residues long. The CDR3 region has the DNA TGTGCCAGCTCATCAGGCCGGGCTAGCGGGAGGAATGAGCAGTTCTTC. It specifies CASSSGRASGRNEQFF.

There are many counts of this clone. The chain carries TRBV10-3 and TRBJ1-1, with D possibly TRBD1 on 5 matching bases. Germline assignment: CDR1 ENHRY and CDR2 SYGVKD. The CDR3 loop spans 16 amino acids. Between the trimmed V and J ends, which lost 6 bases and 1 base, there was a span of 18 bases. The CDR3 region is CAIRRPGKKKNTEAFF. CDR3 DNA: TGTGCCATCAGGCGGCCAGGGAAAAAGAAGAACACTGAAGCTTTCTTT.

This chain uses TRBV14 with TRBJ2-1; 13 bases are shared with TRBD2. Germline V gives CDR1 SGHDN, CDR2 FVKESK. The CDR3 consists of 19 residues. Losses at the gene ends were 0 bases for V and 5 bases for J; bases not matched to a gene: 10. The CDR3 sequence: CASSQDHPGLAGVNNEQFF. CDR3 bases: TGTGCCAGCAGCCAAGATCACCCCGGACTAGCGGGAGTCAACAATGAGCAGTTCTTC.

The chain couples TRBV27 to TRBJ2-3, with 7 bases that match TRBD2. Per the germline V gene, CDR1 is MNHEY and CDR2 is SMNVEV (reference sequence). V lost 2 bases, J lost 4 bases, and 9 bases stayed unmatched. This CDR3 has 16 residues. The CDR3 DNA is TGTGCCAGCAGTTTAATTGGCGGGAGAGTGTCAGATACGCAGTATTTT. This translates into CASSLIGGRVSDTQYF.

The chain has TRBV5-1 and TRBJ2-7; D is ambiguous. The germline CDR1 and CDR2 sequences are SGHRS and YFSETQ. The CDR3 loop spans 14 amino acids. The V end was cut by 0 bases, the J end by 5 bases, with 12 bases between. CDR3 protein: CASSLESSLDEQYF. In DNA, the CDR3 is TGCGCCAGCAGCTTGGAGTCTAGTCTCGACGAGCAGTACTTC.

The V and J genes are TRBV27 and TRBJ2-1, with 14 positions matching TRBD2. CDR1 is MNHEY, CDR2 SMNVEV, per germline (reference sequence). There are 15 residues in the CDR3. The V segment lost 4 bases and the J segment 14 bases; nucleotides outside the gene matches: 10. CDR3: CASSSNPGTSGSEFF. CDR3 DNA: TGTGCCAGCAGTTCAAACCCCGGGACTAGCGGGAGCGAGTTCTTC.

The CDR3 bases are TGTGCCATCAGTGATAAAGGAGAGACTGAAGCTTTCTTT. This encodes CAISDKGETEAFF. The chain joins TRBV10-3 to TRBJ1-1; D is uncertain. V lost 3 bases to trimming and J lost 5 bases, with 10 bases between them. There are 13 residues in the CDR3. CDR1 ENHRY and CDR2 SYGVKD come from the germline V gene.

This clone has just a few counts. The rearrangement uses TRBV19 and TRBJ2-1; D possibly corresponds to TRBD2 (5 bases). V lost 0 bases and J 1 base, leaving 7 bases between the germline ends. Germline values: CDR1 LNHDA, CDR2 SQIVND (reference sequence). This CDR3 comprises 15 residues. In DNA form, the CDR3 reads TGTGCCAGTAGTATAGACGGGGATTCCTACAATGAGCAGTTCTTC. Its translation: CASSIDGDSYNEQFF.

The chain carries TRBV7-3 and TRBJ2-2; TRBD1 is a possible D gene (5 bases). Germline V CDR1 and CDR2: SGHTA, FQGTGA. Trimming removed 4 bases at V and 3 bases at J, with 24 bases between. This CDR3 comprises 19 residues. CDR3 loop: CASSYLTVTQLSDTGELFF. In DNA form, the CDR3 reads TGTGCCAGCAGCTACCTGACAGTTACCCAACTCTCAGACACCGGGGAGCTGTTTTTT. Full variable domain (rest looked up from reference TRBV7-3 and TRBJ2-2): GAGVSQTPSNKVTEKGKYVELRCDPISGHTALYWYRQSLGQGPEFLIYFQGTGAADDSGLPNDRFFAVRPEGSVSTLKIQRTERGDSAVYLCASSYLTVTQLSDTGELFFGEGSRLTVL.

The rearrangement links TRBV11-2 to TRBJ2-5; D is possibly TRBD2 (6 bases). This CDR3 spans 17 amino acids. Germline lookup yields CDR1 SGHAT and CDR2 FQNNGV. Trimming removed 1 base at V and 2 bases at J, with 17 bases between. This chain's CDR3 is CASSLGLITGTQETQYF. CDR3 DNA sequence: TGTGCCAGCAGCTTAGGACTGATTACCGGGACTCAAGAGACCCAGTACTTC.

The V gene is TRBV9, the J gene TRBJ2-1, with 8 positions matching TRBD2. The CDR3 has 15 amino acids. Germline V gene data show CDR1 as SGDLS and CDR2 as YYNGEE. With V trimmed by 0 bases and J by 4 bases, 3 bases remained unmatched. CDR3 in amino acids: CASSVAGGGYNEQFF. The CDR3 DNA follows: TGTGCCAGCAGCGTAGCGGGAGGGGGATACAATGAGCAGTTCTTC.

CDR3 loop: CASSSQTGGGGTEAFF. The CDR3 nucleotides are TGTGCCAGCAGTTCTCAGACAGGGGGCGGTGGCACTGAAGCTTTCTTT. V and J are TRBV6-5 and TRBJ1-1, with 10 bases aligning to TRBD1. The CDR3 runs to 16 residues. CDR1 is MNHEY and CDR2 is SVGAGI in the germline V gene. V was clipped by 4 bases and J by 4 bases; unmatched bases: 9.

J is TRBJ2-3 and V is TRBV5-1; 7 bases are shared with TRBD1. The germline V gene encodes CDR1 SGHRS and CDR2 YFSETQ. The ends lost 6 bases at V and 2 bases at J; junction bases unmatched: 9. The length of the CDR3 is 15 residues. CDR3 DNA: TGCGCCAGCACCGCAGGGGGAGACCCCACAGATACGCAGTATTTT. The encoded protein is CASTAGGDPTDTQYF.

This clone turned up a few times. The rearrangement uses TRBV4-1 and TRBJ1-2; D call uncertain. Germline V gene lookup returns CDR1 MGHRA and CDR2 YSYEKL. This CDR3 contains 17 residues. Trimming took off 0 bases at V and 6 bases at J, with 20 bases between the two ends. The CDR3 sequence is CASSQDYISLTGHGYTF. Written as DNA, the CDR3 is TGCGCCAGCAGCCAAGACTATATATCCTTAACTGGGCATGGCTACACCTTC.